This T cell receptor (beta chain) originates from a study of T cell responses to AZD1222 COVID-19 vaccine. Germline V gene lookup returns CDR1 SGDLS and CDR2 YYNGEE. After removal of 4 bases from V and 5 bases from J, the junction contained 10 bases not matched to a gene. The CDR3 totals 16 residues. Points from the study as a whole: Nearly half of spike-specific TCRs reportedly target unmutated variant regions. Regions 160-218 and 743-854 dominated among vaccine-associated CD4 TCRs spanning spike. Just five to seven people given AZD1222 tested seropositive at baseline. Sampling captured repertoires only after the peak T cell response.

Assay: immunoSEQ multiplex PCR; the TCRdb copy retains only in-frame clones and omits some. The sample lists approximately 100,000 clones, roughly 89% occurring once. With regard to this clone: As yet, its antigen is unknown.

The clonotype comes from an adult in good health. The material was peripheral blood, obtained on day 0 of AZD1222 vaccination. The V call is TRBV9, the J call TRBJ2-3; 10 bases align to TRBD1. The CDR3 loop reads CASSSPTGGTGDTQYF. In DNA, the CDR3 is TGTGCCAGCAGCAGCCCGACAGGGGGCACGGGAGATACGCAGTATTTT. Variable domain in full (rest from reference TRBV9 and TRBJ2-3): DSGVTQTPKHLITATGQRVTLRCSPRSGDLSVYWYQQSLDQGLQFLIQYYNGEERAKGNILERFSAQQFPDLHSELNLSSLELGDSALYFCASSSPTGGTGDTQYFGPGTRLTVL.